This TCR beta chain was retrieved from a study of T cells in Graves' hyperthyroidism and ophthalmopathy (dated by TCRdb to about 2019). About the study as a whole: Peripheral blood was collected at initial diagnosis, before any treatment. To identify TCR V-J signatures that set the groups apart, the researchers used a discovery cohort of 90 to 100 patients, made up of 40 to 45 with Graves' ophthalmopathy and 55 to 65 with stable Graves' hyperthyroidism. Prospective prediction of ophthalmopathy was tested in an independent validation cohort consisting of fewer than 20 hyperthyroidism patients and around 17 patients who later progressed to ophthalmopathy. The 75 to 100 discovery patients were randomly split 7:3 into training and test sets. The study also compared thyroid tissue and blood T-cell repertoires from more than five Graves' hyperthyroidism patients. Once sampling was done, hyperthyroidism patients were given methimazole at a starting dose of 30 mg daily, whereas ophthalmopathy patients were given high-dose intravenous methylprednisolone. The paper reports TCR Vbeta CDR3 sequencing of approximately 140 peripheral blood samples: 43 ophthalmopathy, approximately 74 hyperthyroidism and some 17 progressor patients.

Overall study outcomes, separate from this receptor: Most expanded thyroid clonotypes (frequency above 0.001) were also found in blood, which suggests that blood repertoires may mirror thyroid immune responses. Sample size was not statistically predetermined, and investigators were not blinded to group allocation. During validation, the model predicted progression to ophthalmopathy a median of approximately six months ahead of onset, with more than 55% sensitivity and more than 72% specificity. A 13 V-J signature model separated ophthalmopathy from stable hyperthyroidism, with about 90% sensitivity and roughly 81% specificity in cross-validation and 80%/75% in testing.

Based on the germline V gene (reference sequence), the CDR1 and CDR2 sequences are SEHNR and FQNEAQ. V loses 4 bases of germline sequence and J loses 1 base, and the interval between the two ends is 13 bases. The CDR3 spans 16 residues, from the cysteine through the phenylalanine. Only the CDR3 portion is preserved as DNA: 48 bases, with reading frame beginning at the first base. TCR beta CDR3 regions were amplified from RNA transcripts. The TCR CDR3 was subjected to a first round of RT-PCR using the HTBI primer set and the Qiagen OneStep RT-PCR kit. Libraries were constructed in a second round of multiplex PCR, after which size selection and purification were carried out. Paired-end sequencing of the libraries was performed with 100 bp reads on an Illumina HiSeq2000. Per the authors' processing: SOAPnuke was used to process the raw data, removing reads that contained adapters or uncalled bases, had a mean Phred below 15, or lacked an exact match to the constant primer or identifier. COPE v1.2.5 was used to merge the high-quality paired reads, and each unique nucleotide sequence was defined as a clonotype. MiTCR v1.1 was used to align clonotypes to the IMGT TRBV, TRBD and TRBJ reference segments. Analysis was restricted to V-J combinations with a frequency above 0.0001, which covered roughly 99% of repertoires. The TCS score was defined as F50 (clonal expansion) divided by E x V (chaos), with BLOSUM62-based TCRdist calculated between CDR3 peptides within each V-J. Welch's t-statistics and random forest reduced roughly 500 V-J features to 13, which were used in a naive Bayes classifier (R e1071). TCRdb trimmed public reads at Q25 via fastp, called clones via MiXCR and kept in-frame beta chains. Every distinct CDR3 protein forms one entry, paired with its most common genes and DNA. TCRdb, not the authors, supplied the V and J calls. For this sample there are some 380,000 distinct CDR3 sequences; roughly 12% appear just once. The ten largest clones add up to more than 20% of the sample.

Hyperthyroidism patients were newly diagnosed, with disease duration under 2 months, and aged 18 to 65 years. Patients with uncontrolled infections, other autoimmune diseases, pregnancy or lactation were excluded. Diagnoses relied on clinical symptoms, serum thyroxine and TRAb, thyroid ultrasound and orbital computed tomography. For progressor patients, blood was drawn at the first diagnosis of hyperthyroidism, before any ophthalmopathy symptoms had appeared. PBMCs were isolated from about 9.1 ml of fresh peripheral blood by Ficoll-Paque density gradient centrifugation. Progressor patients were defined as those initially diagnosed with Graves' hyperthyroidism in whom ophthalmopathy developed during follow-up. Trizol reagent was used to extract total RNA, and RNA quality was then checked on an Agilent 2100 Bioanalyzer. This clonotype was picked up many times. No cognate antigen has been identified for it. The input lacks base qualities; no much larger clone sits a single base away.

This sequence was found in a young man with Graves' hyperthyroidism that later progressed to Graves' ophthalmopathy. What was sequenced was blood. The V gene is TRBV7-9 and the J gene is TRBJ2-2; the D gene identity is not certain. The CDR3 region has the sequence CASSSSRHLNTGELFF. The DNA is TGTGCCAGCAGCTCGTCTCGGCACTTGAACACCGGGGAGCTGTTTTTT.